The clone carrying this TCR beta chain occurred a few times. What it binds is unknown. Authors' methods: A classifier of distant metastasis in papillary thyroid cancer was built from CDR3 differences (across clinicopathological groups). TCRdb re-clonotyped the PCR reads through MiXCR. The V and J calls were not made by the authors but by TCRdb's processing. The table has roughly 75,000 clones, around 12% seen once; the top ten hold around 8.8%. This entry comes from a study of metastatic and nonmetastatic thyroid tumors. Across the whole study: A comparison of repertoires was made across blood and tumor or nodule tissue from malignant and benign thyroid patients. Whole-study results and caveats: In both blood and tumor samples, TCR beta diversity was reported significantly higher for malignant than benign nodules.

All patients were untreated before thyroid surgery. The CDR3 loop spans 16 amino acids. CDR1 and CDR2 from the germline V gene are SGHAT and FQNNGV. Trimming removed 4 bases from V and 2 bases from J; junction bases left unmatched: 6. V usage is TRBV11-2 and J usage is TRBJ2-4; TRBD2 agrees at 9 bases. This TCR was recovered from a female donor with papillary thyroid cancer or a benign thyroid nodule (not recorded which). Some clones in this sample may be carry-over from other donors' samples. Source material: tumor tissue. CDR3 nucleotides: TGTGCCAGCAGCTCTAGCGGGGTATCTACCAAAAACATTCAGTACTTC. Protein: CASSSSGVSTKNIQYF.